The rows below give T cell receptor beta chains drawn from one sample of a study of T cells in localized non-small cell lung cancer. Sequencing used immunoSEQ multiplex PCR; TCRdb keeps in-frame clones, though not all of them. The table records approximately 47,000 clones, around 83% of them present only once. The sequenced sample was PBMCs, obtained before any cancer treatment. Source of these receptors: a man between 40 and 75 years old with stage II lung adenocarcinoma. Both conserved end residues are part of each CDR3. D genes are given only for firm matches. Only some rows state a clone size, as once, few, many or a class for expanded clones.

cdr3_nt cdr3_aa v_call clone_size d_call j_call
TGTGCCAGCAGCTTACGGAGGGAGGAGACCCAGTACTTC CASSLRREETQYF TRBV7-3 once - TRBJ2-5
TGTGCCAGCAGCTTAGAGGCGGGGTTCAATCAGCCCCAGCATTTT CASSLEAGFNQPQHF TRBV7-2 once - TRBJ1-5
TGTGCCACCCGGACTAGCGGGGGGGCTGGTGTGGTCACAGATACGCAGTATTTT CATRTSGGAGVVTDTQYF TRBV10-3 - TRBD2 TRBJ2-3
TGCAGCGTTGAGACGAGGACTGGGAACACTGAAGCTTTCTTT CSVETRTGNTEAFF TRBV29-1 - - TRBJ1-1
TGTGCCAGCAGAACGGGTCCGGCCTCCTACAATGAGCAGTTCTTC CASRTGPASYNEQFF TRBV5-6 - - TRBJ2-1
TGCGCCAGCAGCCAAGGAGTGAGGGGGAAGAGGTTCTATGGCTACACCTTC CASSQGVRGKRFYGYTF TRBV4-1 - - TRBJ1-2
TGTGCTAGTGGTCTAACAGGGGAACAGCCCCAGCATTTT CASGLTGEQPQHF TRBV12-5 - TRBD1 TRBJ1-5
TGTGCCAGCAGCTCTAGGGGGCGGGGGCTGAACACCGGGGAGCTGTTTTTT CASSSRGRGLNTGELFF TRBV7-2 few - TRBJ2-2
TGCGCCAGCAGTGAGCGGGTATTGGATGAGCAGTTCTTC CASSERVLDEQFF TRBV10-2 - - TRBJ2-1
TGTGCCATCAGTCCGAGGACTCAGGGGGGAAACACCATATATTTT CAISPRTQGGNTIYF TRBV10-3 - - TRBJ1-3
TGTGCCAGCAGCTTGGGTTTGGATGGCTACACCTTC CASSLGLDGYTF TRBV5-4 few - TRBJ1-2
TGTGCCAGCAGTGATTGGGGGACTAATTCACCCCTCCACTTT CASSDWGTNSPLHF TRBV2 - - TRBJ1-6
TGTGCCAGCAGCACCCGACTAGCTCAAGATACGCAGTATTTT CASSTRLAQDTQYF TRBV9 - TRBD2 TRBJ2-3
TGTGCCAGCCTTTGGGAGGGAATCGGCTATGGCTACACCTTC CASLWEGIGYGYTF TRBV21-1 - - TRBJ1-2
TGTGCCAGCAAAGGCAGTTTCACCGGGGAGCTGTTTTTT CASKGSFTGELFF TRBV2 - - TRBJ2-2
TGTGCCAGCAGCTATAATGTGGGGGAGCTGTTTTTT CASSYNVGELFF TRBV5-5 few - TRBJ2-2
TGTGCCACCCCGGGACAGAACACTGAAGCTTTCTTT CATPGQNTEAFF TRBV6-1 once - TRBJ1-1
TGTGCCAGCAGCTTAGACAGGGCTAATTCACCCCTCCACTTT CASSLDRANSPLHF TRBV7-9 - - TRBJ1-6
TGTGCCAGCCTCGAGTGGGACAGACAAGAGACCCAGTACTTC CASLEWDRQETQYF TRBV2 - TRBD1 TRBJ2-5
TGTGCCAGCAGCCCGACCGGGACATTGAATCAGCCCCAGCATTTT CASSPTGTLNQPQHF TRBV5-5 - - TRBJ1-5
TGTGCCAGCAGTTTCCAGACACCCTGGGGCAATCAGCCCCAGCATTTT CASSFQTPWGNQPQHF TRBV2 - - TRBJ1-5
TGTGCCAGCAGCCGGAGCGGGGGGGTCTCCTACGAGCAGTACTTC CASSRSGGVSYEQYF TRBV7-3 - TRBD2 TRBJ2-7
TGTGCCAGCAGCAACACAGGTCCGCGACCTGATTTTGAAGCTTTCTTT CASSNTGPRPDFEAFF TRBV21-1 once - TRBJ1-1
TGTGCCAGCAGCCAAGTAGGGGGCCTCACAGATACGCAGTATTTT CASSQVGGLTDTQYF TRBV14 once TRBD1 TRBJ2-3
TGTGCCAGCAGCCAAGTCTGGGATTCTAATGAAAAACTGTTTTTT CASSQVWDSNEKLFF TRBV4-2 - - TRBJ1-4
TGTGCCAGCAGCCCCCGAGGGAGGGGGGGTTACAATGAGCAGTTCTTC CASSPRGRGGYNEQFF TRBV9 - - TRBJ2-1
TGTGCCAGCAGTTACTCTAGAGGGGGGATGAACACTGAAGCTTTCTTT CASSYSRGGMNTEAFF TRBV6-5 large - TRBJ1-1
TGTGCCAGCAGCCAATTCGCAGGAACCAATGAAAAACTGTTTTTT CASSQFAGTNEKLFF TRBV4-2 - - TRBJ1-4
TGTGCCAGCAGTTCCCATAGCGGGGGGGCGGCAGATACGCAGTATTTT CASSSHSGGAADTQYF TRBV28 - TRBD2 TRBJ2-3
TGTGCCAGCAGCCCAGGGACAGGTTTTCCCTATGGCTACACCTTC CASSPGTGFPYGYTF TRBV7-6 - TRBD1 TRBJ1-2
TGTGCCAGCAGCGTTAACAGGGGAGGAGCCAAAAACATTCAGTACTTC CASSVNRGGAKNIQYF TRBV5-6 - - TRBJ2-4
TGTGCCAGCATTGGGACTAGCGATACGCAGTATTTT CASIGTSDTQYF TRBV2 - TRBD2 TRBJ2-3
TGTGCCAGCAGCTTTTCCACCCGGGAGACCCAGTACTTC CASSFSTRETQYF TRBV13 - - TRBJ2-5
TGTGCCTGGAGTGGACAGTCCTATGGCTACACCTTC CAWSGQSYGYTF TRBV30 - - TRBJ1-2
TGCGCCAGCAGCTTAGACAGGGGGCAAGGTACTGAAGCTTTCTTT CASSLDRGQGTEAFF TRBV5-1 - TRBD1 TRBJ1-1
TGTGCCAGCAGTTCACAAGGGGGGGAGGGGACTGAAGCTTTCTTT CASSSQGGEGTEAFF TRBV6-6 - - TRBJ1-1
TGCGCCAGCAGCCAGACAGGGGGTGAGCAGTTCTTC CASSQTGGEQFF TRBV4-1 - TRBD1 TRBJ2-1
TGTGCCAGCAGTGGAGGGCAGGGAGACTATGGCTACACCTTC CASSGGQGDYGYTF TRBV2 - - TRBJ1-2
TGTGCCTGGAGCGACAGTCCGAACACTGAAGCTTTCTTT CAWSDSPNTEAFF TRBV30 - - TRBJ1-1
TGTGCCAGCAGCTTGCGAGAAGGGGGATCCGGGGAGCTGTTTTTT CASSLREGGSGELFF TRBV5-4 - - TRBJ2-2
TGTGCTAGTGGTTCCTGGGGCGAAGACACCATATATTTT CASGSWGEDTIYF TRBV12-5 - - TRBJ1-3
TGTGCCAGCAGCTTTGTAAGGGAGAGGGACACTGAAGCTTTCTTT CASSFVRERDTEAFF TRBV7-9 - - TRBJ1-1
TGCGCCAGCAGCCCCCTAGGGGGGGGTAAGGGAGAGACCCAGTACTTC CASSPLGGGKGETQYF TRBV4-1 - - TRBJ2-5
TGCGCCAGCAGTGCGGGGTCAGGGGGCGCGAGCCACTATGGCTACACCTTC CASSAGSGGASHYGYTF TRBV10-2 - TRBD1 TRBJ1-2
TGTGCCAGCAGCTTAAACGTGGTCGAGGGAAATTCACCCCTCCACTTT CASSLNVVEGNSPLHF TRBV7-8 - - TRBJ1-6
TGTGCCAGCTCACCTTCCCGGGACGGATATGAAAAACTGTTTTTT CASSPSRDGYEKLFF TRBV18 - - TRBJ1-4